The TCR beta chain described here comes from a study of blood T cell repertoires in COVID-19. TCRdb keeps only in-frame clones here, not all; method: immunoSEQ multiplex PCR. The top ten hold more than 9% of the sample, which has about 370,000 clones, about 89% seen once. V was pared by 4 bases and J by 5 bases, with 18 bases between. This CDR3 has 15 residues. From germline, CDR1 is SGHKS and CDR2 YYEKEE (reference sequence). This chain joins TRBV5-5 and TRBJ2-5; D remains ambiguous. The clonotype was recovered from a woman aged 25 to 39 with COVID-19, enrolled during active disease. The sample taken for sequencing was peripheral blood. For the CDR3, the DNA is TGTGCCAGCAGCGTGAGGATCGGTGATAGGGAGACCCAGTACTTC. The encoded protein is CASSVRIGDRETQYF.